The 24 T cell receptor beta chains reported below all come from one sample, sequenced in a study of cytomegalovirus exposure and HLA in healthy donors. With 60 Vbeta and 13 Jbeta primers, the PCR was carried out. The method was immunoSEQ multiplex PCR; TCRdb's version includes in-frame clones alone and lacks a portion of them. The repertoire holds about 120,000 clones, about 81% seen once, with around 2% in the top ten. The sequenced sample consisted of PBMCs. These receptors were taken from a man aged 40-49 years in good health and CMV-seronegative.

The CDR3 reads CASSERGGRYTF. CDR3 bases: TGTGCCAGCAGCGAACGTGGAGGGCGTTATACCTTC. V and J are TRBV6-6 and TRBJ1-2; D is uncertain. CDR3 size: 12 residues. Trimming removed 6 bases from V and 14 bases from J, with 19 bases in between. The germline V gene has CDR1 MNHNY and CDR2 SVGAGI (reference sequence).

This clone was observed a single time. J is TRBJ2-3 and V is TRBV7-8; 13 bases match TRBD2. There are 18 residues in the CDR3. Germline-derived CDR1 and CDR2 are SGHVS and FQNEAQ. The J segment lost 8 bases and the V segment lost 1 base, leaving 12 bases of the junction unmatched. CDR3 sequence: CASSLEPWTSGGIGTQYF. The CDR3, as DNA: TGTGCCAGCAGCTTAGAACCCTGGACTAGCGGGGGAATTGGTACGCAGTATTTT. The full variable domain, with the rest looked up from reference TRBV7-8 and TRBJ2-3, is GAGVSQSPRYKVAKRGQDVALRCDPISGHVSLFWYQQALGQGPEFLTYFQNEAQLDKSGLPSDRFFAERPEGSVSTLKIQRTQQEDSAVYLCASSLEPWTSGGIGTQYFGPGTRLTVL.

This chain links TRBV10-2 with TRBJ2-1, with 7 nucleotides matching TRBD2. CDR1 WSHSY and CDR2 SAAADI come from the germline V gene. CDR3 size: 11 residues. With 2 bases clipped from V and 15 bases from J, the junction kept 4 bases outside the gene matches. The CDR3: CASSEGAGWFF. CDR3 sequence (DNA): TGCGCCAGCAGTGAGGGAGCGGGATGGTTCTTC.

This chain links TRBV19 with TRBJ2-5, with D tentatively TRBD2 (6 bases). Trimming stripped 4 bases from V and 2 bases from J, with 8 bases between. The CDR3 is 13 residues long. The germline gives CDR1 LNHDA, CDR2 SQIVND (reference sequence). CDR3 loop: CASSSGVQETQYF. In DNA, the CDR3 is TGTGCCAGTAGTAGCGGGGTTCAAGAGACCCAGTACTTC.

The CDR3 DNA is TGTGCCAGTAGCCCCGCCCAAGCGCGCGGCTCCTACAATGAGCAGTTCTTC. It translates to CASSPAQARGSYNEQFF. The rearrangement links TRBV19 to TRBJ2-1; the D is unclear. CDR3 length: 17 residues. Germline CDR1 reads LNHDA; CDR2 reads SQIVND (reference sequence). V gave up 6 bases and J gave up 0 bases, with 18 bases separating them.

V usage is TRBV19 and J usage is TRBJ2-1; TRBD2 matches at 14 bases. Trimming took 3 bases from V and 1 from J; bases not matched to a gene: 2. This CDR3 comprises 17 residues. Germline CDR1 LNHDA, CDR2 SQIVND (reference sequence). DNA for the CDR3: TGTGCCAGTAGTATGGGACTAGCGGGGGTTTCCTACAATGAGCAGTTCTTC. Protein sequence: CASSMGLAGVSYNEQFF. The full variable domain, in which reference TRBV19 and TRBJ2-1 provide the parts outside the CDR3, is DGGITQSPKYLFRKEGQNVTLSCEQNLNHDAMYWYRQDPGQGLRLIYYSQIVNDFQKGDIAEGYSVSREKKESFPLTVTSAQKNPTAFYLCASSMGLAGVSYNEQFFGPGTRLTVL.

The chain employs TRBV18 and TRBJ2-5, with 8 bases fitting TRBD1. CDR3 length: 15 residues. V was clipped by 6 bases and J by 1 base; unmatched bases: 7. Looked up from germline, CDR1 is KGHSH and CDR2 is LQKENI. CDR3 in DNA: TGTGCCAGCTCCCCGACAGGGGTCAGCCAAGAGACCCAGTACTTC. Translation gives CASSPTGVSQETQYF.

The DNA of the CDR3 is TGTGCCAGTAGTATAGGGTATCGTCAACAAACGAACACCGGGGAGCTGTTTTTT. It codes for CASSIGYRQQTNTGELFF. This chain links TRBV19 with TRBJ2-2; no reliable D call. V was pared by 1 base and J by 0 bases, with 15 bases between. This CDR3 comprises 18 residues. Germline loops: CDR1 LNHDA, CDR2 SQIVND (reference sequence). Using reference TRBV19 and TRBJ2-2 for the parts outside the CDR3, the full variable domain is DGGITQSPKYLFRKEGQNVTLSCEQNLNHDAMYWYRQDPGQGLRLIYYSQIVNDFQKGDIAEGYSVSREKKESFPLTVTSAQKNPTAFYLCASSIGYRQQTNTGELFFGEGSRLTVL.

The rearrangement links TRBV11-2 to TRBJ2-2, with D perhaps matching TRBD2 (6 bases). Per germline, CDR1 SGHAT and CDR2 FQNNGV. The CDR3 sequence is 15 residues long. Between the trimmed V and J ends, which lost 5 bases and 5 bases, there was a span of 15 bases. CDR3 amino acids: CASSALFGGTGELFF. CDR3 sequence (DNA): TGTGCCAGCAGCGCTCTTTTCGGGGGAACCGGGGAGCTGTTTTTT.

The V and J genes are TRBV20-1 and TRBJ2-7, with 8 bases that match TRBD1. The CDR3 is 11 amino acids. V shed 7 bases, J shed 4 bases, and the junction held 3 bases outside the gene matches. Germline lookup yields CDR1 DFQATT and CDR2 SNEGSKA (reference sequence). This CDR3 is CSGQGAYEQYF. CDR3 bases: TGCAGTGGGCAGGGGGCGTACGAGCAGTACTTC.

With regard to this clone: At one boundary the junction diverges from the germline segment, which might be a read error. The genes are TRBV5-1 and TRBJ2-6, with D perhaps TRBD1 (6 bases). The CDR3 covers 18 residues. The germline V gene has CDR1 SGHRS and CDR2 YFSETQ. The CDR3 spells CASRSSTGLETGANGLTF. The CDR3 DNA reads TGCGCCAGCAGATCCTCAACAGGGTTAGAGACTGGGGCCAACGGCCTGACTTTC.

This chain connects TRBV7-2 to TRBJ2-3; TRBD2 is a possible D gene (5 bases). The germline V gene encodes CDR1 SGHTA and CDR2 FQGNSA. CDR3 size: 15 residues. The ends were cut back, 5 bases at V and 1 base at J, with 13 bases in the middle. The DNA of the CDR3 is TGTGCCAGCAGCCCCCGACGAGCGGGCACAGATACGCAGTATTTT. Translation: CASSPRRAGTDTQYF.

The chain joins TRBV13 to TRBJ2-3; perhaps TRBD2 as D (5 bases). Germline V gene data show CDR1 as PRHDT and CDR2 as FYEKMQ (reference sequence). The CDR3 has 14 residues. V was trimmed by 5 bases and J by 6 bases, leaving 15 bases between them. The CDR3 DNA is TGTGCCAGCAGCGCCAGAGTAGCGTCGGATACGCAGTATTTT. It translates to CASSARVASDTQYF.

The V call is TRBV5-1, the J call TRBJ2-2, with D possibly TRBD2 on 5 matching bases. From germline, CDR1 is SGHRS and CDR2 YFSETQ. The CDR3 loop spans 16 amino acids. V shed 1 base and J shed 6 bases, with 16 bases lying between them. The CDR3 DNA reads as TGCGCCAGCAGCTTGATCCCGGGTGGAGGTCCCGGGGAGCTGTTTTTT. Translating gives CASSLIPGGGPGELFF.

In nucleotides, the CDR3 is TGTGCCAGCAGTGCGACAGGGGGGGCCTACGAGCAGTACTTC. Its translation: CASSATGGAYEQYF. This chain links TRBV27 with TRBJ2-7; 9 nucleotides agree with TRBD1. Germline values: CDR1 MNHEY, CDR2 SMNVEV (reference sequence). V trimming: 5 bases; J trimming: 2 bases; junction bases outside the gene matches: 4. The CDR3 is 14 residues long.

As for this clone: A junction end diverges from the germline sequence, so it may reflect a read error. CDR3 nucleotide sequence: TGTGCCAGCTCACCACTGGGACAGAGCTCTGGGGCCAACGGCCTGACTTTC. Protein: CASSPLGQSSGANGLTF. This chain joins TRBV18 and TRBJ2-6; 7 bases map to TRBD1. CDR1 is KGHSH, CDR2 LQKENI, per germline. The CDR3 loop spans 17 amino acids.

The chain recombines TRBV7-9 with TRBJ1-3; 7 bases fit TRBD1. The germline V gene encodes CDR1 SEHNR and CDR2 FQNEAQ (reference sequence). J lost 0 bases, V lost 6 bases, and 11 bases had no gene match. The CDR3 contains 17 residues. The CDR3 nucleotides are TGTGCCAGCAGACCGGAACAGGGGACGAACTCTGGAAACACCATATATTTT. Its translation: CASRPEQGTNSGNTIYF. Drawing the rest from reference TRBV7-9 and TRBJ1-3, the complete variable domain is DTGVSQNPRHKITKRGQNVTFRCDPISEHNRLYWYRQTLGQGPEFLTYFQNEAQLEKSRLLSDRFSAERPKGSFSTLEIQRTEQGDSAMYLCASRPEQGTNSGNTIYFGEGSWLTVV.

This clone appeared a few times. This chain connects TRBV30 to TRBJ1-4, with a tentative D call TRBD1 (6 bases). Germline assignment: CDR1 GTSNPN and CDR2 SVGIG (reference sequence). The length of the CDR3 is 14 residues. V dropped 2 bases and J dropped 7 bases, with 14 bases sitting between them. The CDR3 here is CAWSPWGRGEKLFF. DNA for the CDR3: TGTGCCTGGAGTCCCTGGGGGCGCGGTGAAAAACTGTTTTTT.

The chain recombines TRBV2 with TRBJ2-2; 8 bases match TRBD2. J was trimmed by 4 bases and V by 0 bases; bases with no gene match: 4. Germline V CDR1 and CDR2: SNHLY, FYNNEI. CDR3 length: 16 residues. The CDR3 loop is CASSEASGGFTGELFF. As DNA, the CDR3 is TGTGCCAGCAGTGAAGCCAGCGGGGGTTTCACCGGGGAGCTGTTTTTT.

This clone was detected only a few times. The chain is built from TRBV7-9 and TRBJ2-2, with D maybe TRBD2 (6 bases). V dropped 10 bases and J dropped 0 bases, with 15 bases sitting between them. Germline loops: CDR1 SEHNR, CDR2 FQNEAQ (reference sequence). The CDR3 extends over 15 amino acids. The CDR3 nucleotides are TGTGCCACCCCCGGGAGCATCGCGAACACCGGGGAGCTGTTTTTT. It is translated as CATPGSIANTGELFF.

J is TRBJ2-2 and V is TRBV9; 7 nucleotides align to TRBD2. The CDR3 consists of 18 residues. Trimming removed 0 bases from V and 4 bases from J; junction bases left unmatched: 12. Germline V gene data show CDR1 as SGDLS and CDR2 as YYNGEE. The CDR3 coding sequence is TGTGCCAGCAGCGTAGAGACGTTTGGCGGGAGCAGCACCGGGGAGCTGTTTTTT. It encodes CASSVETFGGSSTGELFF.

This clone was found once. This chain connects TRBV7-2 to TRBJ2-1, with TRBD2 matching over 8 bases. Germline values: CDR1 SGHTA, CDR2 FQGNSA. CDR3 length: 17 residues. Trimming took 0 bases from V and 2 from J; bases not matched to a gene: 6. CDR3 coding DNA: TGTGCCAGCAGCTTAGCGGCTAGCGGGCCTCCCTACAATGAGCAGTTCTTC. The encoded protein is CASSLAASGPPYNEQFF. The variable domain in full, with the rest retrieved from reference TRBV7-2 and TRBJ2-1, is GAGVSQSPSNKVTEKGKDVELRCDPISGHTALYWYRQSLGQGLEFLIYFQGNSAPDKSGLPSDRFSAERTGGSVSTLTIQRTQQEDSAVYLCASSLAASGPPYNEQFFGPGTRLTVL.

This clone was detected only a few times. The rearrangement links TRBV5-1 to TRBJ2-2; D is possibly TRBD1 (5 bases). Between the trimmed V and J ends, which lost 1 base and 4 bases, there was a span of 8 bases. CDR3 size: 14 residues. Germline values: CDR1 SGHRS, CDR2 YFSETQ. The CDR3: CASSLLQATGELFF. In DNA form, the CDR3 reads TGCGCCAGCAGCTTGTTACAGGCCACCGGGGAGCTGTTTTTT.

The V gene is TRBV7-3, the J gene TRBJ2-3; 8 positions agree with TRBD1. Germline V lookup: CDR1 SGHTA, CDR2 FQGTGA. V lost 5 bases to trimming and J lost 8 bases; unmatched junction nucleotides: 9. The CDR3 is 14 amino acids. CDR3 protein: CASSLSTGAGTQYF. For the CDR3, the DNA is TGTGCCAGCAGCCTCTCGACAGGGGCTGGTACGCAGTATTTT.